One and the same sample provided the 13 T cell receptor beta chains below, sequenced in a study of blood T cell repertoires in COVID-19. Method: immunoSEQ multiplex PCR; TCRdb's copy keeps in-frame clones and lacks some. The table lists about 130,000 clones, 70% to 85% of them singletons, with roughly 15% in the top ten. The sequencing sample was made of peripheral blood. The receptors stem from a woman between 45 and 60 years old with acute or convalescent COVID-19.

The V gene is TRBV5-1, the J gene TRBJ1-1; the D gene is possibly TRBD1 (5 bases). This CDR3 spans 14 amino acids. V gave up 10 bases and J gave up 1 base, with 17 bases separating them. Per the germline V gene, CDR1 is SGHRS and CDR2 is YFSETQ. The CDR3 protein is CASWGGRPNTEAFF. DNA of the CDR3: TGCGCCTCCTGGGGGGGACGCCCGAACACTGAAGCTTTCTTT.

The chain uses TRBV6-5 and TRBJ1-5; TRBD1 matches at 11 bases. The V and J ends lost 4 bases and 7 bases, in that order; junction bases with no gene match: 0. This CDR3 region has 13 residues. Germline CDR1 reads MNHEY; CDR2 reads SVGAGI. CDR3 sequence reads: CASSWDRGQPQHF. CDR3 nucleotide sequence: TGTGCCAGCAGTTGGGACAGGGGGCAGCCCCAGCATTTT.

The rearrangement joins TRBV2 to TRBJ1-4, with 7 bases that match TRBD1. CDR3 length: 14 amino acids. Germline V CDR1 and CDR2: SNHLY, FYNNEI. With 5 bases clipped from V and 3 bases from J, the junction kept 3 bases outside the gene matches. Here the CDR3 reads CASSRQGANEKLFF. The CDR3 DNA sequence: TGTGCCAGCAGTCGACAGGGAGCTAATGAAAAACTGTTTTTT.

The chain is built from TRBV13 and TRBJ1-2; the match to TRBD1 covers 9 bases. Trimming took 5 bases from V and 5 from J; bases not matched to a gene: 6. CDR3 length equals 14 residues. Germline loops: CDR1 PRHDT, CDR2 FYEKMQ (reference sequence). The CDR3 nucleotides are TGTGCCAGCAGCCTAACCGGGACAGGGTATGGCTACACCTTC. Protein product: CASSLTGTGYGYTF.

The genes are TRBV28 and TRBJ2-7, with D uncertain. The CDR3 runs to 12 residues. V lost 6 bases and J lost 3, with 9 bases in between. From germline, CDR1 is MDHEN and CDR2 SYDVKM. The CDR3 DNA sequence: TGTGCCAGCAGGGCCGGAGTCTACGAGCAGTACTTC. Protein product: CASRAGVYEQYF.

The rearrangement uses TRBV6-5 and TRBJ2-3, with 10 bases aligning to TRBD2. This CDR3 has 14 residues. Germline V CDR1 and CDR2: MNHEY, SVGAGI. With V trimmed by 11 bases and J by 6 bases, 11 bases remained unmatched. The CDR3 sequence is CACQGSGGADTQYF. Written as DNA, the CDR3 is TGTGCCTGTCAGGGGAGCGGGGGGGCCGATACGCAGTATTTT.

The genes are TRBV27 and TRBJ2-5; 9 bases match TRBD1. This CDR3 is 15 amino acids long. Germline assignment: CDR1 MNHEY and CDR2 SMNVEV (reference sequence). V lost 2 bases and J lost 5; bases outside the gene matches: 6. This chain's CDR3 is CASSLPGQGMETQYF. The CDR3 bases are TGTGCCAGCAGTTTACCGGGACAGGGTATGGAGACCCAGTACTTC.

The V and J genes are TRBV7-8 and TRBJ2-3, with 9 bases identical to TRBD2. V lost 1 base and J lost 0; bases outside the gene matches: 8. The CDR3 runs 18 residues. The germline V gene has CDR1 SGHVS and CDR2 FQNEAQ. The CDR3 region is CASSLGAGGLLSTDTQYF. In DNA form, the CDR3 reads TGTGCCAGCAGCTTAGGCGCGGGGGGGCTCCTTAGCACAGATACGCAGTATTTT. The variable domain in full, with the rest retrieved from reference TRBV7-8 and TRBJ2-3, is GAGVSQSPRYKVAKRGQDVALRCDPISGHVSLFWYQQALGQGPEFLTYFQNEAQLDKSGLPSDRFFAERPEGSVSTLKIQRTQQEDSAVYLCASSLGAGGLLSTDTQYFGPGTRLTVL.

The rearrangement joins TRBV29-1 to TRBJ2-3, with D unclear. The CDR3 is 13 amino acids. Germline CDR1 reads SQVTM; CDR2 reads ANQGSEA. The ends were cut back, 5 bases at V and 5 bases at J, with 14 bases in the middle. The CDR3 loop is CSVQTLGVDTQYF. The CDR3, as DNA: TGCAGCGTTCAAACCCTAGGTGTAGATACGCAGTATTTT.

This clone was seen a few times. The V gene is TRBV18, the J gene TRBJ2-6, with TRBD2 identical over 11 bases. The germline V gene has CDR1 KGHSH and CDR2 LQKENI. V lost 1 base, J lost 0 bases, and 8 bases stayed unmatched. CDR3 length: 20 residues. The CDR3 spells CASSPRVAGGPASGANVLTF. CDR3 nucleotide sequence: TGTGCCAGCTCACCACGTGTAGCGGGGGGGCCGGCCTCTGGGGCCAACGTCCTGACTTTC. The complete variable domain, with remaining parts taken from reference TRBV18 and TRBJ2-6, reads NAGVMQNPRHLVRRRGQEARLRCSPMKGHSHVYWYRQLPEEGLKFMVYLQKENIIDESGMPKERFSAEFPKEGPSILRIQQVVRGDSAAYFCASSPRVAGGPASGANVLTFGAGSRLTVL.

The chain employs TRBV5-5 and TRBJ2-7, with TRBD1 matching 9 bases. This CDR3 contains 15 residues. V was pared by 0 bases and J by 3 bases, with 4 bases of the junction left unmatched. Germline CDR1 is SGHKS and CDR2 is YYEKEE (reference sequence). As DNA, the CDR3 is TGTGCCAGCAGCTTGGGCGGGACAGGGATCTACGAGCAGTACTTC. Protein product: CASSLGGTGIYEQYF.

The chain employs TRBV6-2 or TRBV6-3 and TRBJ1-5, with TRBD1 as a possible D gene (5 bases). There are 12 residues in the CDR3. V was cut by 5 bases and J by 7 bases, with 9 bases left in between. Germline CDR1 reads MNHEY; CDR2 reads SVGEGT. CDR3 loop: CASSREGQPQHF. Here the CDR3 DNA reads TGTGCCAGCAGTAGGGAGGGGCAGCCCCAGCATTTT.

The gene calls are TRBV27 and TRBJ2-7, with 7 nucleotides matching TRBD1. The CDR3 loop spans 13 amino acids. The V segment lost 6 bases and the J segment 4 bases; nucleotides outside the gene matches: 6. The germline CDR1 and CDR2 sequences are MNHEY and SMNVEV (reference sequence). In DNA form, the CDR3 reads TGTGCCAGCAGGGCGACAGGGCGGTACGAGCAGTACTTC. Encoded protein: CASRATGRYEQYF.